This T cell receptor (beta chain) originates from a study of a mutant IDH1 vaccine in newly diagnosed glioma. Study at large: Once 4-6 weeks had passed after radiotherapy alone, vaccination started, or it started with temozolomide cycles. Earlier therapy was either radiotherapy, temozolomide, or both, and most got both.

This clone was picked up a small number of times. Its antigen is not known. Profiled with immunoSEQ multiplex PCR; TCRdb holds only in-frame clones, not every one. Of under 40,000 clones listed, 81% are singletons. Germline assignment: CDR1 SGHVS and CDR2 FQNEAQ. V dropped 2 bases and J dropped 6 bases, with 11 bases sitting between them. The CDR3 runs to 14 residues. Time point: week 35, safety follow-up. The study gave 300 ug of mutant IDH1 20-mer peptide per vaccine dose, with topical imiquimod. Points from the study as a whole: Among all patients, vaccine-induced immune responses occurred in roughly 93%. Changes in the top peripheral T cell clonotypes seemingly had no bearing on pseudoprogression.

The input for sequencing was PBMCs, taken from a glioma patient whose treatment included an IDH1 peptide vaccine. The TCR was taken from a man younger than 45 with glioma. The V call is TRBV7-8, the J call TRBJ1-5; possibly TRBD1 for D (5 bases). The CDR3 is CASSLSQGFQPQHF. The CDR3 DNA reads as TGTGCCAGCAGCTTAAGTCAGGGATTTCAGCCCCAGCATTTT.